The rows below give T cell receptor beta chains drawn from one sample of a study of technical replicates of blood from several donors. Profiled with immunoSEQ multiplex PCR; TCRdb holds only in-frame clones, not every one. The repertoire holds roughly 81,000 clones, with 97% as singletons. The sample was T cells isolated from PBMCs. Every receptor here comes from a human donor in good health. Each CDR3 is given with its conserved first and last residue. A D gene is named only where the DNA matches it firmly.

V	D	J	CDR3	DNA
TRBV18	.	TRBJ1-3	CASSRTLQKTDSGNTIYF	TGTGCCAGCTCACGCACCCTACAGAAGACGGACTCTGGAAACACCATATATTTT
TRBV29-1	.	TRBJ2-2	CSVMDRVGTGELFF	TGCAGCGTCATGGACAGAGTAGGAACCGGGGAGCTGTTTTTT
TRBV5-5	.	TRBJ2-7	CASSLAGGSEQYF	TGTGCCAGCAGCTTGGCCGGAGGCTCCGAGCAGTACTTC
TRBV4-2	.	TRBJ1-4	CASSQAVGVFAEKLFF	TGTGCCAGCAGCCAAGCAGTAGGGGTTTTTGCTGAAAAACTGTTTTTT
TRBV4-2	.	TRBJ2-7	CASSRLRDSSPYEQYF	TGTGCCAGCAGCCGTCTTCGGGACTCTAGCCCCTACGAGCAGTACTTC
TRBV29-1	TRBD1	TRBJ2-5	CSVRTGSGYQETQYF	TGCAGCGTTCGGACAGGGTCGGGGTACCAAGAGACCCAGTACTTC
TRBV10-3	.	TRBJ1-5	CAISDAGGANQPQHF	TGTGCCATCAGTGATGCGGGAGGCGCCAATCAGCCCCAGCATTTT
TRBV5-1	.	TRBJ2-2	CASSPDRTYTGELFF	TGCGCCAGCAGCCCCGACAGGACCTACACCGGGGAGCTGTTTTTT
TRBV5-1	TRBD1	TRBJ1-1	CASSLVGTENTEAFF	TGCGCCAGCAGCTTGGTAGGGACAGAGAACACTGAAGCTTTCTTT
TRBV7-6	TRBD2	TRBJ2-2	CASSSFGTSFTGELFF	TGTGCCAGCAGCTCCTTTGGGACTAGCTTTACCGGGGAGCTGTTTTTT
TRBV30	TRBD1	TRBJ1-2	CAWKRQGGYGYTF	TGTGCCTGGAAGCGACAGGGAGGTTATGGCTACACCTTC
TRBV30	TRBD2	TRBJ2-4	CALSTGGKNIQYF	TGTGCCCTTAGCACGGGGGGGAAAAACATTCAGTACTTC
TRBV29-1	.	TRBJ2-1	CSGVFYEQFF	TGCAGCGGTGTTTTCTATGAGCAGTTCTTC
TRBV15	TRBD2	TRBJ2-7	CATSRVSGGQGEQYF	TGTGCCACCAGCAGAGTTAGCGGGGGTCAGGGCGAGCAGTACTTC